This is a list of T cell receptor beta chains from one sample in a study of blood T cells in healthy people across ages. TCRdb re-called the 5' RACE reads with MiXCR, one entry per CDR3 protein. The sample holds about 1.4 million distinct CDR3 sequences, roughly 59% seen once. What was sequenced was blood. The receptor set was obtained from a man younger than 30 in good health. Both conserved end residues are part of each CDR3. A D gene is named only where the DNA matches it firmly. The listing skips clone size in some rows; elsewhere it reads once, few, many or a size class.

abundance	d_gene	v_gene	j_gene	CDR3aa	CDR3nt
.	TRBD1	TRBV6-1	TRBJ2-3	CASSGTGGMDTQYF	TGTGCCAGCTCCGGGACAGGGGGCATGGATACGCAGTATTTT
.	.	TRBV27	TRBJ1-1	CANSLTGPELVSEAFF	TGTGCCAACTCATTAACCGGGCCCGAACTTGTATCTGAAGCTTTCTTT
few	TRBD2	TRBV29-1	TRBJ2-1	CSTPTSGFYNEQFF	TGCAGCACACCGACTAGCGGGTTCTACAATGAGCAGTTCTTC
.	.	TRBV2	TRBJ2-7	CASSGTTRTYEQYF	TGTGCCAGCAGTGGTACTACGCGAACCTACGAGCAGTACTTC
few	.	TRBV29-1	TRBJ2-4	CSVRLGQGGDIQYF	TGCAGCGTACGCCTCGGACAGGGAGGGGACATTCAGTACTTC
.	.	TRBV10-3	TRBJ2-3	CAISGDRAEGTQYF	TGTGCCATCAGTGGAGATCGGGCGGAGGGTACGCAGTATTTT
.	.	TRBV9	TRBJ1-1	CASSVMSTVAEAFF	TGTGCCAGCAGCGTGATGTCGACTGTCGCTGAAGCTTTCTTT
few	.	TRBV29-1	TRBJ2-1	CSGTPGRGYNEQFF	TGCAGCGGCACGCCGGGGAGGGGGTACAATGAGCAGTTCTTC
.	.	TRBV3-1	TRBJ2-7	CASSPFSYEQYF	TGTGCCAGCAGTCCTTTTTCCTACGAGCAGTACTTC
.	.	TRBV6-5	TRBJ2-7	CASSSSQGFSHEQYF	TGTGCCAGCAGCTCCTCCCAGGGGTTCTCCCACGAGCAGTACTTC
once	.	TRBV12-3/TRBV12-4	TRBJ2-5	CASSRVGGTRDF	TGTGCCAGCAGTAGGGTCGGAGGGACAAGAGACTTC
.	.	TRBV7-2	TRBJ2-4	CASSLETGFGGQYF	TGTGCCAGCAGCTTAGAGACAGGCTTTGGGGGGCAGTACTTC
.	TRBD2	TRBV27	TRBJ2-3	CASSLFSSGRSTDTQYF	TGTGCCAGCAGTTTATTTTCTAGCGGGAGGAGCACAGATACGCAGTATTTT
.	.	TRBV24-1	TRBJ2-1	CATSERDRHNEQFF	TGTGCCACCAGTGAGCGGGACAGACACAATGAGCAGTTCTTC
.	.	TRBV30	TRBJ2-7	CAWGKGDEQYF	TGTGCCTGGGGTAAAGGGGACGAGCAGTACTTC
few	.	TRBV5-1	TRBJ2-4	CASSQDSNLAKNIQYF	TGCGCCAGCAGCCAGGACAGTAACCTGGCCAAAAACATTCAGTACTTC
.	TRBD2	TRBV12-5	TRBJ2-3	CASGLALAGGPSDTQYF	TGTGCTAGTGGTTTGGCTCTAGCGGGAGGGCCCTCAGATACGCAGTATTTT
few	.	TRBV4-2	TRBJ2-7	CASSHLLASGKYF	TGTGCCAGCAGCCATCTTTTGGCCTCAGGCAAGTACTTC
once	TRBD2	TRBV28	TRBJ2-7	CASRPTSGRAYHEQYF	TGTGCCAGCAGGCCGACTAGCGGGAGGGCCTACCACGAGCAGTACTTC
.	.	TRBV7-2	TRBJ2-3	CASSFPAGNTQYF	TGTGCCAGCAGCTTTCCGGCGGGCAATACGCAGTATTTT
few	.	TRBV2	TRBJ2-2	CASSEQGTGELFF	TGTGCCAGCAGTGAACAGGGGACCGGGGAGCTGTTTTTT
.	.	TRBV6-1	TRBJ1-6	CASSLAGRGSSYNSPLHF	TGTGCCAGCAGCCTAGCCGGCAGGGGAAGCTCCTATAATTCACCCCTCCACTTT
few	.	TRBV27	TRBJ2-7	CASSALGNEQYF	TGTGCCAGCAGTGCCCTGGGCAACGAGCAGTACTTC
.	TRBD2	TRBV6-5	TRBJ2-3	CASSYLTTSGLTQYF	TGTGCCAGCAGTTACCTGACAACTAGCGGGTTGACGCAGTATTTT
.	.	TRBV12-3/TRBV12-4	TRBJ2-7	CASSSFSLSEQYF	TGTGCCAGCAGTTCGTTCTCTCTCTCCGAGCAGTACTTC
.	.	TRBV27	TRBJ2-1	CASSLLQKGNNEQFF	TGTGCCAGCAGTTTATTACAGAAAGGGAACAATGAGCAGTTCTTC
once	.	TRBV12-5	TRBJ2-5	CASVLAEQGETQYF	TGTGCTAGTGTGTTAGCGGAACAAGGGGAGACCCAGTACTTC
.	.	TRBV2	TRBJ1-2	CASSESNGRFYGYTF	TGTGCCAGCAGCGAGTCTAACGGAAGATTCTATGGCTACACCTTC
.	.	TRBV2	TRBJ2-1	CASSERARGGSYNEQFF	TGTGCCAGCAGTGAACGGGCCCGGGGCGGGTCCTACAATGAGCAGTTCTTC
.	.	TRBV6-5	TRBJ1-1	CASSYSGRIGPTEAFF	TGTGCCAGCAGTTACTCGGGACGGATCGGGCCTACTGAAGCTTTCTTT
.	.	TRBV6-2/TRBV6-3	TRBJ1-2	CASSYAQGVYGYTF	TGTGCCAGCAGTTACGCGCAGGGCGTCTATGGCTACACCTTC
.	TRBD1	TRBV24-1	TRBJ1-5	CATSDLYGDRGGSNQPQHF	TGTGCCACCAGTGATTTATACGGAGACAGGGGAGGAAGCAATCAGCCCCAGCATTTT
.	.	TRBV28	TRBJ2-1	CASSFPAAGDWDEQFF	TGTGCCAGCAGTTTTCCAGCGGCAGGGGACTGGGATGAGCAGTTCTTC
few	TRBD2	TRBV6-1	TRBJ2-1	CASSEWTSGNNEQFF	TGTGCCAGCAGTGAGTGGACTAGCGGGAACAATGAGCAGTTCTTC
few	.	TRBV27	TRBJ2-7	CASRKADRTYEQYF	TGTGCCAGCAGAAAGGCGGACAGAACCTACGAGCAGTACTTC
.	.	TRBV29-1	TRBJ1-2	CSVDQKGLNYDYTF	TGCAGCGTTGACCAGAAAGGGCTCAACTATGACTACACCTTC
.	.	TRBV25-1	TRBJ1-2	CASSGGRLGGYTF	TGTGCCAGCAGTGGGGGCCGCCTTGGGGGCTACACCTTC
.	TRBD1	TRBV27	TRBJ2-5	CASSTPTGGGETQYF	TGTGCCAGCAGCACACCGACAGGGGGCGGGGAGACCCAGTACTTC
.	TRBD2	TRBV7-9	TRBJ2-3	CASSSKLAGLTDTQYF	TGTGCCAGCAGCTCCAAACTAGCGGGGCTCACAGATACGCAGTATTTT
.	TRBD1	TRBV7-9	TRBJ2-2	CASSFSAWTGNGELFF	TGTGCCAGCAGCTTCTCGGCGTGGACAGGGAATGGGGAGCTGTTTTTT
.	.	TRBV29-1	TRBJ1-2	CSVADDRFFYGYTF	TGCAGCGTCGCTGACGACAGGTTCTTCTATGGCTACACCTTC
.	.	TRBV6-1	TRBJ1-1	CASSDASGTEAFF	TGTGCCAGCAGTGACGCGTCTGGCACTGAAGCTTTCTTT
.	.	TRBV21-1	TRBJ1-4	CASSKVGLWGRQTNEKLFF	TGTGCCAGCAGCAAAGTGGGGCTGTGGGGGAGGCAGACTAATGAAAAACTGTTTTTT